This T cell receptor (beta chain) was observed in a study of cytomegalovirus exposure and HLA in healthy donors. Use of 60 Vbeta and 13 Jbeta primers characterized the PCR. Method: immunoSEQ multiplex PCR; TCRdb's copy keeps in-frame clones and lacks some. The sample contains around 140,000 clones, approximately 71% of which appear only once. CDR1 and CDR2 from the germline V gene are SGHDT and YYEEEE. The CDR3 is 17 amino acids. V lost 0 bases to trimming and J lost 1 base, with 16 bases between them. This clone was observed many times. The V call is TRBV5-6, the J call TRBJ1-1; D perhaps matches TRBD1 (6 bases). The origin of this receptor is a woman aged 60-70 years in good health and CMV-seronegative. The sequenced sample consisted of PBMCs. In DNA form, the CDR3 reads TGTGCCAGCAGCTTGGCCAAACGCCCCAGGGGGAACACTGAAGCTTTCTTT. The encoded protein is CASSLAKRPRGNTEAFF.